One TCR beta chain is described in this entry. This sample is part of a study of blood T cell repertoires in COVID-19. Study-wide background: From T cells, B-cell-depleted T cells, or PBMCs came the material, which was cDNA or gDNA.

The germline V gene encodes CDR1 SEHNR and CDR2 FQNEAQ (reference sequence). V was shortened by 3 bases and J by 1 base, with 9 bases between the two germline ends. This CDR3 is built from 14 residues. Using immunoSEQ multiplex PCR, the repertoire was profiled, and TCRdb retains in-frame clones only, with some absent. The table includes 300,000 to 350,000 clones, 90% detected once. This receptor was obtained from a woman in her 30s with COVID-19, enrolled during active disease. The source material was peripheral blood. The rearrangement links TRBV7-9 to TRBJ1-1; possible D gene TRBD1, 5 bases. The CDR3 nucleotides are TGTGCCAGCAGCTTGGAGGGGAGGAACACTGAAGCTTTCTTT. This translates into CASSLEGRNTEAFF.